Below are 31 T cell receptor beta chains sequenced from a single sample in a study of blood T cell repertoires in COVID-19. Using immunoSEQ multiplex PCR, the repertoire was profiled, and TCRdb retains in-frame clones only, with some absent. The sample shows 200,000 to 250,000 clones, around 82% of them seen only once. Input material: PBMCs or T cells enriched from blood (not recorded which). The receptors shown here come from a man younger than 45 with acute COVID-19.

The rearrangement uses TRBV11-2 and TRBJ2-7, with D possibly TRBD2 on 5 matching bases. V lost 5 bases, J lost 7 bases, and 21 bases lay in between. The CDR3 totals 15 residues. Germline V gene data show CDR1 as SGHAT and CDR2 as FQNNGV. CDR3 DNA: TGTGCCAGCAGCAGTCGGGAACAGACCCCTAATGAGCAGTACTTC. It is translated as CASSSREQTPNEQYF. The full variable domain, in which reference TRBV11-2 and TRBJ2-7 provide the parts outside the CDR3, is EAGVAQSPRYKIIEKRQSVAFWCNPISGHATLYWYQQILGQGPKLLIQFQNNGVVDDSQLPKDRFSAERLKGVDSTLKIQPAKLEDSAVYLCASSSREQTPNEQYFGPGTRLTVT.

The rearrangement links TRBV30 to TRBJ1-2; D may be TRBD1 (6 bases). Trimming shortened V by 8 bases and J by 8 bases, and 9 bases separated the two germline ends. Per germline, CDR1 GTSNPN and CDR2 SVGIG (reference sequence). This CDR3 contains 9 residues. The CDR3 protein is CAGGAGYTF. Here the CDR3 DNA reads TGTGCCGGGGGGGCAGGCTACACCTTC.

This chain links TRBV7-3 with TRBJ2-3; 11 nucleotides agree with TRBD2. The CDR3 is 18 residues long. Germline assignment: CDR1 SGHTA and CDR2 FQGTGA. The V segment lost 5 bases and the J segment 2 bases; nucleotides outside the gene matches: 12. CDR3 sequence: CASSPLGTSGGATDTQYF. CDR3 in DNA: TGTGCCAGCAGCCCACTCGGAACTAGCGGGGGAGCCACAGATACGCAGTATTTT.

This chain joins TRBV7-9 and TRBJ2-2; maybe TRBD2 (5 bases). Germline assignment: CDR1 SEHNR and CDR2 FQNEAQ (reference sequence). Trimming cost V 3 bases and J 6 bases, with 8 bases left between them. The CDR3 runs 13 residues. The DNA of the CDR3 is TGTGCCAGCAGCTTCGGGGTTCCCGGGGAGCTGTTTTTT. Residues: CASSFGVPGELFF.

The chain couples TRBV30 to TRBJ1-2, with D perhaps TRBD1 (6 bases). CDR1 and CDR2 (germline): GTSNPN, SVGIG (reference sequence). CDR3 length: 14 amino acids. The germline V and J ends were trimmed by 0 bases and 4 bases, with 12 bases remaining between them. The DNA for the CDR3 is TGTGCCTGGAGTGTATTTGCGGACAGCTATGGCTACACCTTC. This sequence encodes CAWSVFADSYGYTF.

This clone has just one count. The V gene is TRBV4-1, the J gene TRBJ2-7; 9 bases match TRBD1. This CDR3 region has 16 residues. Germline CDR1 is MGHRA and CDR2 is YSYEKL. V lost 3 bases and J lost 4; bases outside the gene matches: 10. The CDR3 DNA reads TGCGCCAGCAGCCAGGTACAGGGGGCATCGGAATACGAGCAGTACTTC. As protein: CASSQVQGASEYEQYF.

The chain is built from TRBV10-1 and TRBJ1-1; 8 bases fit TRBD1. CDR3 length: 14 amino acids. The junction had 6 bases not matched to a gene; V was cut back by 5 bases and J by 4 bases. Germline V gene lookup returns CDR1 WNHNN and CDR2 SYGVQD (reference sequence). The CDR3 sequence is CASSSLGQGTEAFF. CDR3 bases: TGCGCCAGCAGTTCCCTTGGACAGGGCACTGAAGCTTTCTTT.

V gene TRBV9 combines with J gene TRBJ1-4, with D perhaps TRBD1 (6 bases). From germline, CDR1 is SGDLS and CDR2 YYNGEE. This CDR3 is built from 15 residues. The V and J ends lost 2 bases and 2 bases respectively, with 10 bases between them. CDR3 coding DNA: TGTGCCAGCAGCGTTGCAGGGGCCACTAATGAAAAACTGTTTTTT. Residues: CASSVAGATNEKLFF.

In regard to this clone: The junction departs from the called germline gene at one end, perhaps through a read error. The chain has TRBV29-1 and TRBJ2-1; a possible D gene is TRBD2 (5 bases). Germline lookup yields CDR1 SQVTM and CDR2 ANQGSEA. This CDR3 comprises 11 residues. CDR3 bases: TGCAGCGCCAACGGGAACCCCGAGCTGTTCTTC. This codes for CSANGNPELFF.

The chain recombines TRBV20-1 with TRBJ2-1; TRBD2 matches 8 bases. V was pared by 3 bases and J by 3 bases, with 7 bases of the junction left unmatched. This CDR3 region has 15 residues. From germline, CDR1 is DFQATT and CDR2 SNEGSKA (reference sequence). The CDR3 loop is CSASPAGGRYNEQFF. The CDR3 coding sequence is TGCAGTGCTAGTCCCGCGGGGGGCCGCTACAATGAGCAGTTCTTC.

This chain connects TRBV11-2 to TRBJ2-7; 10 bases map to TRBD2. Trimming took 3 bases from V and 0 from J; bases not matched to a gene: 5. Per germline, CDR1 SGHAT and CDR2 FQNNGV. The CDR3 runs to 16 residues. Here the CDR3 DNA reads TGTGCCAGCAGCTTGGTAGCGGGGGGCCTCTCCTACGAGCAGTACTTC. As protein: CASSLVAGGLSYEQYF.

The V and J genes are TRBV5-6 and TRBJ1-5, with TRBD1 matching over 9 bases. J lost 7 bases, V lost 2 bases, and 10 bases had no gene match. Germline V gene data show CDR1 as SGHDT and CDR2 as YYEEEE. The CDR3 loop spans 16 amino acids. The CDR3 spells CASSFGTGRGGQPQHF. DNA of the CDR3: TGTGCCAGCAGCTTCGGGACAGGGAGAGGTGGGCAGCCCCAGCATTTT.

The chain employs TRBV11-2 and TRBJ1-6, with D uncertain. Looked up from germline, CDR1 is SGHAT and CDR2 is FQNNGV. The CDR3 covers 16 residues. The V end was cut by 3 bases, the J end by 6 bases, with 15 bases between. DNA for the CDR3: TGTGCCAGCAGCTTGGTCTCCCGTTGGAGTAATTCACCCCTCCACTTT. Its protein is CASSLVSRWSNSPLHF.

This chain connects TRBV19 to TRBJ1-2; possible D gene TRBD1, 6 bases. Trimming removed 6 bases from V and 4 bases from J, with 15 bases in between. The CDR3 length is 14 residues. Germline lookup yields CDR1 LNHDA and CDR2 SQIVND (reference sequence). The CDR3 DNA is TGTGCCAGTAGGGAAGCACAGGGTCCCTATGGCTACACCTTC. Residues: CASREAQGPYGYTF. Supplemented by reference TRBV19 and TRBJ1-2, the full variable domain reads DGGITQSPKYLFRKEGQNVTLSCEQNLNHDAMYWYRQDPGQGLRLIYYSQIVNDFQKGDIAEGYSVSREKKESFPLTVTSAQKNPTAFYLCASREAQGPYGYTFGSGTRLTVV.

The chain uses TRBV10-2 and TRBJ1-3, with 7 bases matching TRBD1. Germline values: CDR1 WSHSY, CDR2 SAAADI. The trim removed 3 bases at V and 5 bases at J, leaving 7 bases unmatched. CDR3 length equals 15 residues. This chain's CDR3 is CASSDFLTGRNTIYF. CDR3 sequence (DNA): TGCGCCAGCAGTGATTTTTTGACAGGGCGAAACACCATATATTTT.

The V call is TRBV7-9, the J call TRBJ1-5; 8 bases are shared with TRBD1. Trimming removed 4 bases from V and 4 bases from J; junction bases left unmatched: 0. From germline, CDR1 is SEHNR and CDR2 FQNEAQ (reference sequence). The CDR3 totals 13 residues. As DNA, the CDR3 is TGTGCCAGCAGCTGGACAGGGAATCAGCCCCAGCATTTT. This gives the protein CASSWTGNQPQHF.

This clone was found a few times. The CDR3 reads CASSSTLPGAEAFF. The CDR3 DNA is TGTGCCAGCAGTTCGACACTCCCGGGAGCTGAAGCTTTCTTT. V gene TRBV28 combines with J gene TRBJ1-1; the D is unclear. This CDR3 spans 14 amino acids. CDR1 and CDR2 (germline): MDHEN, SYDVKM. V was clipped by 4 bases and J by 6 bases, with 15 bases between them.

The rearrangement links TRBV18 to TRBJ1-4; 9 bases agree with TRBD1. Per germline, CDR1 KGHSH and CDR2 LQKENI. Trimming at V came to 4 bases and at J to 4 bases, leaving 4 bases not matched to a gene. CDR3 size: 15 residues. In DNA, the CDR3 is TGTGCCAGCTCACAGACAGGGGGAGATAATGAAAAACTGTTTTTT. Its translation: CASSQTGGDNEKLFF.

The gene calls are TRBV27 and TRBJ1-1; D may be TRBD1 (6 bases). The CDR3 runs to 14 residues. V lost 3 bases to trimming and J lost 4 bases, with 12 bases between them. Germline V gives CDR1 MNHEY, CDR2 SMNVEV (reference sequence). In nucleotides, the CDR3 is TGTGCCAGCAGTTTCAGGGGCGCGGTCACTGAAGCTTTCTTT. Translating gives CASSFRGAVTEAFF.

This clone was counted ten times or more. The chain has TRBV7-9 and TRBJ2-3, with a tentative D call TRBD1 (6 bases). V was trimmed by 8 bases and J by 2 bases, leaving 11 bases between them. Germline V gives CDR1 SEHNR, CDR2 FQNEAQ (reference sequence). This CDR3 region has 13 residues. CDR3 sequence (DNA): TGTGCCAGCTTACGGACAGCCACAGATACGCAGTATTTT. This codes for CASLRTATDTQYF.

The chain carries TRBV20-1 and TRBJ2-7, with 10 bases fitting TRBD2. Trimming took 6 bases from V and 12 from J; bases not matched to a gene: 8. Germline V CDR1 and CDR2: DFQATT, SNEGSKA (reference sequence). The CDR3 runs 11 residues. This chain's CDR3 is CSAFSGGRAYF. CDR3 nucleotide sequence: TGCAGTGCCTTTAGCGGGGGGCGGGCGTACTTC.

The chain recombines TRBV6-5 with TRBJ2-7, with a weak D call TRBD1 (5 bases). Germline V CDR1 and CDR2: MNHEY, SVGAGI. The CDR3 loop spans 13 amino acids. V shed 6 bases and J shed 0 bases, with 9 bases lying between them. The CDR3 nucleotides are TGTGCCAGCAGAAGACAGAGCTCCTACGAGCAGTACTTC. It translates to CASRRQSSYEQYF.

The J gene is TRBJ1-5, the V gene TRBV2, with D possibly TRBD1 on 6 matching bases. CDR3 length: 15 amino acids. Germline loops: CDR1 SNHLY, CDR2 FYNNEI. Trimming removed 8 bases at V and 2 bases at J, with 16 bases between. The CDR3 DNA is TGTGCCAGCTCCCGAGGGGGTGGAGGCAATCAGCCCCAGCATTTT. This translates into CASSRGGGGNQPQHF.

The chain combines TRBV9 with TRBJ1-1, with 8 bases that match TRBD1. The germline V gene has CDR1 SGDLS and CDR2 YYNGEE. J lost 3 bases, V lost 2 bases, and 9 bases had no gene match. This CDR3 has 16 amino acids. The CDR3 loop is CASSVGIRGLDTEAFF. As DNA, the CDR3 is TGTGCCAGCAGCGTTGGGATCAGGGGGCTTGACACTGAAGCTTTCTTT.

This chain links TRBV3-1 (or the pseudogene TRBV3-2) with TRBJ2-4; D call uncertain. Trimming left V 2 bases short and J 5 bases short, with 4 bases between. The germline V gene has CDR1 LGHDT and CDR2 YNNKEL (reference sequence). The CDR3 runs 12 residues. For the CDR3, the DNA is TGTGCCAGCAGCCAAACGGAAAACATTCAGTACTTC. Translating it yields CASSQTENIQYF.

This clone has only one observation. This sequence joins TRBV12-5 and TRBJ2-5; D is perhaps TRBD1 (7 bases). CDR1 is LGHNT, CDR2 FRNRAP, per germline. Trimming left V 3 bases short and J 5 bases short, with 13 bases between. CDR3 length: 14 residues. This chain's CDR3 is CASGLGGGGETQYF. CDR3 DNA: TGTGCTAGTGGTTTAGGAGGGGGCGGCGAGACCCAGTACTTC.

The rearrangement uses TRBV18 and TRBJ1-1; D possibly corresponds to TRBD1 (5 bases). The V end was cut by 2 bases, the J end by 1 base, with 14 bases between. The length of the CDR3 is 16 residues. Germline V gene data show CDR1 as KGHSH and CDR2 as LQKENI. CDR3 loop: CASSPSSGRGNTEAFF. The CDR3 nucleotides read TGTGCCAGCTCACCAAGTTCAGGGCGGGGGAACACTGAAGCTTTCTTT.

The CDR3 is CACPLAAGGTRETQYF. The CDR3 region has the DNA TGTGCCTGCCCACTTGCAGCGGGGGGGACTCGAGAGACCCAGTACTTC. This sequence joins TRBV30 and TRBJ2-5; TRBD2 matches 10 bases. CDR3 length: 16 amino acids. The J segment lost 4 bases and the V segment lost 6 bases, leaving 14 bases of the junction unmatched. Germline V gives CDR1 GTSNPN, CDR2 SVGIG (reference sequence).

This clone appeared once. The chain uses TRBV11-2 and TRBJ1-4, with D maybe TRBD1 (6 bases). The germline V gene has CDR1 SGHAT and CDR2 FQNNGV. With 4 bases removed from V and 4 bases from J, the gap between germline ends came to 16 bases. This CDR3 has 16 amino acids. CDR3 sequence reads: CASSSWGLAGNEKLFF. As DNA, the CDR3 is TGTGCCAGCAGCTCCTGGGGGCTTGCGGGTAATGAAAAACTGTTTTTT. Full variable domain (missing parts from reference TRBV11-2 and TRBJ1-4): EAGVAQSPRYKIIEKRQSVAFWCNPISGHATLYWYQQILGQGPKLLIQFQNNGVVDDSQLPKDRFSAERLKGVDSTLKIQPAKLEDSAVYLCASSSWGLAGNEKLFFGSGTQLSVL.

The rearrangement uses TRBV19 and TRBJ1-3; TRBD1 might be the D (6 bases). The CDR3 extends over 15 amino acids. CDR1 and CDR2 from the germline V gene are LNHDA and SQIVND (reference sequence). V lost 3 bases and J lost 2, with 11 bases in between. The CDR3 DNA reads as TGTGCCAGTAGTATGCAGGGGCTTACTGGAAACACCATATATTTT. It translates to CASSMQGLTGNTIYF. Variable domain in full (rest from reference TRBV19 and TRBJ1-3): DGGITQSPKYLFRKEGQNVTLSCEQNLNHDAMYWYRQDPGQGLRLIYYSQIVNDFQKGDIAEGYSVSREKKESFPLTVTSAQKNPTAFYLCASSMQGLTGNTIYFGEGSWLTVV.

The V gene is TRBV20-1, the J gene TRBJ1-2; D perhaps matches TRBD1 (5 bases). The CDR3 extends over 11 amino acids. Germline-derived CDR1 and CDR2 are DFQATT and SNEGSKA (reference sequence). The V gene lost 4 bases and the J gene lost 4 bases, with 7 bases spanning the gap. CDR3 DNA sequence: TGCAGTGCTATCAGGGCCTATGGCTACACCTTC. Amino acids: CSAIRAYGYTF.